These T cell receptor beta chains were read from a single sample in a study of shared clonotypes between healthy human individuals. Only in-frame clones appear in the TCRdb table, and some are missing; sequencing was by immunoSEQ multiplex PCR. The sample comprises a few million clones, 80% to 95% of which are singletons, and about 1.7% rests with the top ten. Sequenced: naive CD8+ T cells from PBMCs. The source of these receptors is a man between 18 and 35 years old in good health. Some clones in this sample may be carry-over from other donors' samples. CDR3s include the opening cysteine and the closing phenylalanine or tryptophan. The order of the fields is CDR3 length, V gene, D gene, clone size, J gene, CDR3 protein, CDR3 DNA. A D gene is named only where the DNA matches it firmly. For some rows the clone size is stated as once, few or many, or as a class when expanded; others skip it.

cdr3_length: 15; v_call: TRBV5-1; d_call: TRBD1; clone_size: .; j_call: TRBJ2-7; cdr3_aa: CASSLADGQAYEQYF; cdr3_nt: TGCGCCAGCAGCTTGGCAGACGGACAGGCCTACGAGCAGTACTTC
cdr3_length: 15; v_call: TRBV16; d_call: TRBD1; clone_size: .; j_call: TRBJ2-5; cdr3_aa: CASSQAAPGGETQYF; cdr3_nt: TGTGCCAGCAGCCAAGCAGCGCCAGGGGGAGAGACCCAGTACTTC
cdr3_length: 19; v_call: TRBV7-9; d_call: TRBD1; clone_size: .; j_call: TRBJ1-4; cdr3_aa: CASSSEYKGALATNEKLFF; cdr3_nt: TGTGCCAGCAGCTCAGAGTACAAGGGGGCCTTAGCAACTAATGAAAAACTGTTTTTT
cdr3_length: 15; v_call: TRBV6-1; d_call: TRBD1; clone_size: .; j_call: TRBJ2-6; cdr3_aa: CASSDRVPGANVLTF; cdr3_nt: TGTGCCAGCAGCGACAGGGTCCCTGGGGCCAACGTCCTGACTTTC
cdr3_length: 15; v_call: TRBV7-9; d_call: .; clone_size: .; j_call: TRBJ1-1; cdr3_aa: CASSPLRGQNTEAFF; cdr3_nt: TGTGCCAGCAGCCCCCTCAGGGGACAGAACACTGAAGCTTTCTTT
cdr3_length: 20; v_call: TRBV4-3; d_call: .; clone_size: .; j_call: TRBJ2-6; cdr3_aa: CASSLNVLSGHFSGANVLTF; cdr3_nt: TGCGCCAGCAGCCTAAACGTCCTATCGGGACACTTCTCTGGGGCCAACGTCCTGACTTTC
cdr3_length: 13; v_call: TRBV29-1; d_call: .; clone_size: .; j_call: TRBJ2-5; cdr3_aa: CSVEGVFQETQYF; cdr3_nt: TGCAGCGTTGAAGGGGTTTTCCAAGAGACCCAGTACTTC
cdr3_length: 12; v_call: TRBV5-6; d_call: .; clone_size: .; j_call: TRBJ2-1; cdr3_aa: CASSGGYNEQFF; cdr3_nt: TGTGCCAGCAGCGGGGGCTACAATGAGCAGTTCTTC
cdr3_length: 14; v_call: TRBV4-1; d_call: .; clone_size: .; j_call: TRBJ2-7; cdr3_aa: CASSPRSGPYEQYF; cdr3_nt: TGCGCCAGCAGCCCCAGAAGCGGCCCCTACGAGCAGTACTTC
cdr3_length: 14; v_call: TRBV7-8; d_call: .; clone_size: .; j_call: TRBJ1-5; cdr3_aa: CASSFLYSNQPQHF; cdr3_nt: TGTGCCAGCAGCTTTCTTTATAGCAATCAGCCCCAGCATTTT
cdr3_length: 10; v_call: TRBV29-1; d_call: .; clone_size: once; j_call: TRBJ2-5; cdr3_aa: CSVESETQYF; cdr3_nt: TGCAGCGTCGAAAGTGAGACCCAGTACTTC
cdr3_length: 13; v_call: TRBV5-1; d_call: .; clone_size: .; j_call: TRBJ2-7; cdr3_aa: CASSSGRAYEQYF; cdr3_nt: TGCGCCAGCAGCTCCGGACGGGCCTACGAGCAGTACTTC
cdr3_length: 11; v_call: TRBV29-1; d_call: TRBD1; clone_size: once; j_call: TRBJ1-1; cdr3_aa: CSVNRGGEAFF; cdr3_nt: TGCAGCGTTAACAGGGGAGGGGAAGCTTTCTTT
cdr3_length: 16; v_call: TRBV7-3; d_call: .; clone_size: .; j_call: TRBJ2-1; cdr3_aa: CASSSRTIPTDNEQFF; cdr3_nt: TGTGCCAGCAGCTCGCGGACAATTCCTACCGACAATGAGCAGTTCTTC
cdr3_length: 14; v_call: TRBV5-1; d_call: .; clone_size: .; j_call: TRBJ2-3; cdr3_aa: CASSPGAKADTQYF; cdr3_nt: TGCGCCAGCAGCCCAGGGGCTAAGGCAGATACGCAGTATTTT
cdr3_length: 15; v_call: TRBV6-5; d_call: TRBD1; clone_size: .; j_call: TRBJ2-1; cdr3_aa: CASKYGQGVYNEQFF; cdr3_nt: TGTGCCAGCAAGTACGGACAGGGAGTCTACAATGAGCAGTTCTTC
cdr3_length: 14; v_call: TRBV11-3; d_call: TRBD1; clone_size: .; j_call: TRBJ1-2; cdr3_aa: CVSSETGASYGYTF; cdr3_nt: TGTGTCTCCTCCGAAACAGGGGCGAGCTATGGCTACACCTTC
cdr3_length: 11; v_call: TRBV28; d_call: .; clone_size: .; j_call: TRBJ1-1; cdr3_aa: CASSFYREAFF; cdr3_nt: TGTGCCAGCAGTTTTTATCGGGAAGCTTTCTTT
cdr3_length: 13; v_call: TRBV7-9; d_call: .; clone_size: .; j_call: TRBJ1-2; cdr3_aa: CAIQPPGASGYTF; cdr3_nt: TGTGCCATCCAACCCCCGGGGGCGTCGGGCTACACCTTC
cdr3_length: 15; v_call: TRBV27; d_call: TRBD1; clone_size: .; j_call: TRBJ1-2; cdr3_aa: CASSLRQGVWYGYTF; cdr3_nt: TGTGCCAGCAGTTTACGGCAGGGGGTTTGGTATGGCTACACCTTC
cdr3_length: 14; v_call: TRBV11-2; d_call: .; clone_size: .; j_call: TRBJ2-1; cdr3_aa: CASTGGSRGGEQFF; cdr3_nt: TGTGCCAGCACCGGGGGTAGTAGAGGGGGTGAGCAGTTCTTC
cdr3_length: 16; v_call: TRBV2; d_call: .; clone_size: .; j_call: TRBJ2-5; cdr3_aa: CASSALGEPTQETQYF; cdr3_nt: TGTGCCAGCAGCGCTCTTGGGGAGCCCACCCAAGAGACCCAGTACTTC
cdr3_length: 14; v_call: TRBV27; d_call: .; clone_size: .; j_call: TRBJ2-1; cdr3_aa: CASSGVFSAPEQFF; cdr3_nt: TGTGCCAGCAGTGGGGTTTTCTCCGCCCCTGAGCAGTTCTTC
cdr3_length: 15; v_call: TRBV11-1; d_call: .; clone_size: .; j_call: TRBJ2-7; cdr3_aa: CASSHLGTRGYEQYF; cdr3_nt: TGTGCCAGCAGCCACCTGGGCACGCGGGGCTACGAGCAGTACTTC
cdr3_length: 14; v_call: TRBV5-8; d_call: TRBD1; clone_size: .; j_call: TRBJ1-1; cdr3_aa: CASSRRTGNTEAFF; cdr3_nt: TGTGCCAGCAGCCGCCGGACAGGGAACACTGAAGCTTTCTTT
cdr3_length: 15; v_call: TRBV4-1; d_call: .; clone_size: .; j_call: TRBJ2-4; cdr3_aa: CASSQDLRQGNIQYF; cdr3_nt: TGCGCCAGCAGCCAAGATCTGCGCCAGGGAAACATTCAGTACTTC
cdr3_length: 14; v_call: TRBV6-4; d_call: .; clone_size: .; j_call: TRBJ1-2; cdr3_aa: CASSPGGTNYGYTF; cdr3_nt: TGTGCCAGCAGCCCGGGGGGGACCAACTATGGCTACACCTTC
cdr3_length: 15; v_call: TRBV27; d_call: .; clone_size: .; j_call: TRBJ2-3; cdr3_aa: CASSPDRLPADTQYF; cdr3_nt: TGTGCCAGCAGTCCGGACCGTTTGCCGGCAGATACGCAGTATTTT
cdr3_length: 13; v_call: TRBV27; d_call: .; clone_size: .; j_call: TRBJ1-2; cdr3_aa: CASSRSRVYGYTF; cdr3_nt: TGTGCCAGCAGTAGGAGCAGGGTCTATGGCTACACCTTC
cdr3_length: 14; v_call: TRBV5-1; d_call: TRBD1; clone_size: .; j_call: TRBJ1-2; cdr3_aa: CASTPGGGVRGYTF; cdr3_nt: TGCGCCAGCACCCCAGGGGGGGGAGTTCGAGGCTACACCTTC
cdr3_length: 13; v_call: TRBV28; d_call: TRBD1; clone_size: .; j_call: TRBJ1-1; cdr3_aa: CASSLLTGGEAFF; cdr3_nt: TGTGCCAGCAGTTTACTGACAGGGGGCGAAGCTTTCTTT
cdr3_length: 14; v_call: TRBV11-2; d_call: TRBD1; clone_size: .; j_call: TRBJ1-2; cdr3_aa: CASSQGQGGYGYTF; cdr3_nt: TGTGCCAGCAGCCAGGGACAGGGGGGCTATGGCTACACCTTC
cdr3_length: 15; v_call: TRBV4-1; d_call: .; clone_size: .; j_call: TRBJ1-1; cdr3_aa: CASRPQTAWNTEAFF; cdr3_nt: TGCGCCAGCAGACCCCAGACAGCCTGGAACACTGAAGCTTTCTTT
cdr3_length: 14; v_call: TRBV28; d_call: .; clone_size: .; j_call: TRBJ1-1; cdr3_aa: CASSLGRPYTEAFF; cdr3_nt: TGTGCCAGCAGTTTAGGAAGGCCCTACACTGAAGCTTTCTTT